Included here is one T cell receptor (beta chain) sequence, with context. This entry comes from a study of CD8+ T cells in alopecia areata. TCR sequencing used cDNA made by reverse transcription of extracted RNA. TCRdb keeps only in-frame clones here, not all; method: immunoSEQ multiplex PCR. Of more than 200,000 clones listed, less than 50% were seen once; the top ten hold around 2.8%. Documented treatment: oral pan-JAK inhibitor, 5-10 mg twice daily. Germline CDR1 SGHRS, CDR2 YFSETQ. V shed 0 bases and J shed 2 bases, with 16 bases lying between them. The CDR3 has 17 amino acids. The sample here was CD4+ T cells sorted from blood, taken at roughly week 38, from a patient treated with tofacitinib. The sequence came from a human donor with alopecia areata. The chain couples TRBV5-1 to TRBJ2-3; D might be TRBD2 (6 bases). DNA for the CDR3: TGCGCCAGCAGCTTGGGGAGGGGCCGGGACGCCACAGATACGCAGTATTTT. Residues: CASSLGRGRDATDTQYF.